This T cell receptor (beta chain) emerged from a study of blood T cell repertoires in COVID-19. Looking at the study overall: Whether acute or convalescent, the COVID-19 samples came from the United States, Italy and Spain. Sample material is recorded as cDNA or gDNA derived from T cells, B-cell-depleted T cells, or PBMCs.

Original methodology: Reference gene primer amplification gave nucleated cell count estimates. Sequencing used immunoSEQ multiplex PCR; TCRdb keeps in-frame clones, though not all of them. V, J and clone size derive from that table, while D and trimming were established from the DNA sequence. The top ten hold approximately 0.89% of the sample, which has approximately 200,000 clones, roughly 84% seen once. The V end lost 4 bases, the J end lost 0 bases, and 3 bases lay between the germline ends. This CDR3 is built from 12 residues. This clonotype was sampled from a man in his forties or fifties with acute or convalescent COVID-19. This chain joins TRBV12-3 or TRBV12-4 and TRBJ1-1; D gene uncertain. Sequencing was done on a sample of peripheral blood. CDR3 sequence: CASSYMNTEAFF. The CDR3 DNA sequence: TGTGCCAGCAGTTACATGAACACTGAAGCTTTCTTT.